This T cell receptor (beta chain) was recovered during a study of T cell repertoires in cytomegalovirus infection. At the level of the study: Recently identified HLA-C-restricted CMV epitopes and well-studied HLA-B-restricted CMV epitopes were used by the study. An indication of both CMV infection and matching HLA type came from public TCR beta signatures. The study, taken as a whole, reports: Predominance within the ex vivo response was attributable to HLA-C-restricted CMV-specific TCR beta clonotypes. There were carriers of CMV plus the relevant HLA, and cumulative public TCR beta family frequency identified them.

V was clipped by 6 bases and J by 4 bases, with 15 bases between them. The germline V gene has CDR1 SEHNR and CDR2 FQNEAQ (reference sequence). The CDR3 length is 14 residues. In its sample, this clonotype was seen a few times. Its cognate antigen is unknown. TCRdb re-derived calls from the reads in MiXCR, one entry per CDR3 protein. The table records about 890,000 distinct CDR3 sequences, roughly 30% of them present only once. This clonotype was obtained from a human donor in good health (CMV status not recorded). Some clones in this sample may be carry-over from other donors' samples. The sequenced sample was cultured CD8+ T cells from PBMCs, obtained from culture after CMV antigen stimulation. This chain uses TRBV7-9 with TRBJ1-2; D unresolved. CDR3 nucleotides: TGTGCCAGCAGGCTGGATTCCCGGGGCTATGGCTACACCTTC. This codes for CASRLDSRGYGYTF.